This TCR beta chain was identified in a study of T cell responses to AZD1222 COVID-19 vaccine. The method was immunoSEQ multiplex PCR; TCRdb's version includes in-frame clones alone and lacks a portion of them. The repertoire holds about 150,000 clones, with approximately 86% as singletons. General observations from the study: Spike as a whole was targeted by vaccine-associated CD4 TCRs, dominant at 160-218 and 743-854. Donors were mostly white British, more females; clonal diversity possibly underestimated. After the peak T cell response, and only then, were repertoires sampled.

The count of this clone is one. Its cognate antigen is unknown. Trimming cost V 4 bases and J 5 bases, with 8 bases left between them. CDR3 length: 12 amino acids. The sample was peripheral blood, taken after recovery from COVID-19. The chain uses TRBV12-3 or TRBV12-4 and TRBJ1-1; TRBD1 might be the D (5 bases). The TCR comes from an adult who had recovered from COVID-19. The CDR3 nucleotides read TGTGCCAGCAGTTATGAGGGGACTGAAGCTTTCTTT. This codes for CASSYEGTEAFF.